Here is one T cell receptor beta chain with its context. The record originates from a study of technical replicates of blood from a handful of donors. Germline V CDR1 and CDR2: MNHEY, SMNVEV (reference sequence). The CDR3 spans 14 residues. V shed 3 bases and J shed 0 bases, with 9 bases lying between them. Data came from immunoSEQ multiplex PCR; TCRdb stores just in-frame clones and leaves some out. The sample includes 85,000 to 95,000 clones, about 96% of them seen just once. The sequencing input was T cells isolated from PBMCs. This chain joins TRBV27 and TRBJ2-7; the D gene is possibly TRBD1 (5 bases). The receptor's source is a human donor in good health. The CDR3 coding sequence is TGTGCCAGCAGTTTGAAGGGGTACTCCTACGAGCAGTACTTC. As protein: CASSLKGYSYEQYF.